Listed below are T cell receptor beta chains from one sample, sequenced in a study of human T cells and chemical hapten exposure. Via MiXCR, TCRdb re-called the RACE reads, giving one row per CDR3 protein. In the table there are about 260,000 distinct CDR3 sequences, over 8% of which are singletons. The sequences come from whole blood, collected in connection with sensitization to the hapten diphenylcyclopropenone (DPC). The origin of the receptors is a woman in her thirties or forties with alopecia areata. Some clones in this sample may be carry-over from other donors' samples. The CDR3 runs from the conserved cysteine through the conserved F or W. D genes are given only for firm matches. Only part of the rows carry a size: once, few, many, or a class if the clone is expanded.

D	size	V	J	DNA	CDR3
NA	few	TRBV20-1	TRBJ2-3	TGCAGTGCTAGAGAGTCCTATAGGGATACGCAGTATTTT	CSARESYRDTQYF
NA	NA	TRBV7-9	TRBJ2-1	TGTGCCAGCAGCTTAGCGGTTGGGACAACCTACAATGAGCAGTTCTTC	CASSLAVGTTYNEQFF
NA	many	TRBV11-2	TRBJ2-3	TGTGCCAGCGGTAGGGCGTCCTCCGGGACAGATACGCAGTATTTT	CASGRASSGTDTQYF
NA	many	TRBV5-1	TRBJ2-1	TGCGCCAGCAGCTTGTCTGCGGGGAGCTCCTACAATGAGCAGTTCTTC	CASSLSAGSSYNEQFF
NA	NA	TRBV7-2	TRBJ1-2	TGTGCCAGCAGCTTAGAGTTCAGGAGGTACTATGGCTACACCTTC	CASSLEFRRYYGYTF
NA	many	TRBV7-9	TRBJ2-7	TGTGCCAGCAGCACCGGGACTGGGGGCTACGAGCAGTACTTC	CASSTGTGGYEQYF
NA	few	TRBV7-2	TRBJ1-2	TGTGCCAGCAGCGCGGTTAGCTATGGCTACACCTTC	CASSAVSYGYTF
TRBD2	few	TRBV29-1	TRBJ2-3	TGCAGCGCTAGCGGGAACACAGATACGCAGTATTTT	CSASGNTDTQYF
TRBD2	many	TRBV11-3	TRBJ2-1	TGTGCCAGCAGCTTAGCCCTAGCGGGCGAGCAGTTCTTC	CASSLALAGEQFF
TRBD1	NA	TRBV20-1	TRBJ2-7	TGCAGTGCTAGAGATCCCGGGACAGGCGTCGGAGAGCAGTACTTC	CSARDPGTGVGEQYF
NA	NA	TRBV3-1	TRBJ1-6	TGTGCCAGCAGCCAAGCTATTAGTTCACCCCTCCACTTT	CASSQAISSPLHF
NA	many	TRBV3-1	TRBJ2-5	TGTGCCAGCAGCCAAAGTGGCCAACCGGTGGAGACCCAGTACTTC	CASSQSGQPVETQYF